A selection of T cell receptor beta chains follows, all from one sample in a study of shared clonotypes between healthy human individuals. Sequencing was performed with immunoSEQ multiplex PCR; in TCRdb, only in-frame clones are kept and a portion is missing. This sample has about 700,000 clones, with 90% to 95% found just once. The material sequenced was naive CD8+ T cells sorted from blood. Receptors originate from a man aged 25 to 40 in good health. CDR3s leave out the opening cysteine and the closing phenylalanine or tryptophan. Only part of the rows carry a size: once, few, many, or a class if the clone is expanded.

j_call clone_size v_call cdr3_aa
TRBJ2-1 . TRBV5-1 ASSLVGGSRNEQF
TRBJ2-2 . TRBV7-6 ASSPYSGTSYTGELF
TRBJ1-1 . TRBV11-2 ASTLGGTGWTEAF
TRBJ2-7 . TRBV7-9 ASSEEASYEQY
TRBJ2-3 . TRBV9 ASSAQSASAADTQY
TRBJ2-5 . TRBV6-1 ASSEDLKAAGGPQETQY
TRBJ2-7 . TRBV27 ASHDSASGSYEQY
TRBJ2-1 . TRBV14 ASSPAGGISYNEQF
TRBJ2-5 . TRBV13 ASSLGSGVLETQY
TRBJ2-3 . TRBV29-1 SVETDTSTDTQY
TRBJ2-7 . TRBV15 ATSSLAGGYYEQY
TRBJ2-3 few TRBV2 ARDPGQGTDTQY
TRBJ1-1 . TRBV19 ASSLGGPNTEAF
TRBJ2-1 . TRBV27 ASSLGTSYNEQF
TRBJ1-1 . TRBV2 ASSELETGGWDTEAF
TRBJ2-7 . TRBV5-4 ASSLRLAGDEQY
TRBJ2-7 . TRBV6-5 ASSYLGSYEQY
. . TRBV15 ATSRDLDEQY
TRBJ2-1 . TRBV30 AWSVFAGGNEQF
TRBJ2-7 once TRBV19 ASSIGSDLSYEQY
TRBJ2-2 . TRBV7-9 ASSPRFSGKVGELF
TRBJ2-1 once TRBV5-1 ASSFGQGARDEQF
TRBJ2-5 . TRBV11-2 ASSLLRGRPETQY
TRBJ2-3 . TRBV25-1 ASSERLISDTQY
TRBJ2-7 . TRBV19 ASSIGSGTRREQY
TRBJ1-3 . TRBV5-5 ASSLVKDPDTIY
TRBJ2-7 . TRBV11-2 ASSLLSGISYEQY
TRBJ2-7 . TRBV7-6 ASSLAKTGNRGNYEQY
TRBJ2-5 . TRBV7-2 ASNLGSHQETQY
TRBJ2-7 . TRBV4-3 ASRRDKTFYEQY
TRBJ2-1 . TRBV29-1 SVVASGTYYEQF
TRBJ1-1 few TRBV29-1 SVEVDPGQGTEAF
TRBJ2-3 . TRBV29-1 SVEESVAGRADTQY
TRBJ2-1 . TRBV7-9 ASSLFDEQF
TRBJ2-1 . TRBV5-6 ASSSAGRSEQF
TRBJ2-7 . TRBV6-1 ASSELGFSYEQY
TRBJ2-7 . TRBV2 ASVGAVHEQY
TRBJ2-7 . TRBV19 ASKVWTAAYEQY
TRBJ2-7 . TRBV27 ASSELGTGENEQY
TRBJ2-3 once TRBV5-6 ASSLAGDTDTQY
TRBJ2-7 . TRBV9 ASSVEGTGNHEQY
TRBJ1-5 . TRBV7-9 ASSLVGPGNQPQH
TRBJ2-7 . TRBV27 ASSPQTIAYEQY
TRBJ2-7 . TRBV11-2 ASSLAQLYEQY
TRBJ1-1 . TRBV27 ASSLLADNTEAF
TRBJ2-1 . TRBV13 ASSLRGLAEDEQF
TRBJ1-1 . TRBV5-4 ASSLGDTGVSTEAF
TRBJ1-1 once TRBV7-6 ASSLGAENTEAF
TRBJ2-7 . TRBV10-3 AISPGQGYNEQY